This T cell receptor beta chain comes out of a study of early T cells in non-severe SARS-CoV-2 infection (dated by TCRdb to the early 2020s). Background on the whole study: Bulk RNA from unsorted whole blood was used for TCR sequencing, so alpha and beta chains could not be paired. The study at large found these results: VDJdb matching was skewed toward anti-spike CD8 responses and likely underestimated virus-specific expansions by missing private and CD4 specificities.

This clonotype was detected many times. What this receptor recognizes is not known. Base qualities are not provided; no much larger clone lies one nucleotide away. The V end loses 4 bases and the J end loses 0 bases, and a stretch of 10 bases separates them. Reading from cysteine to phenylalanine, the CDR3 counts 15 amino acids. The read is trimmed to its CDR3 DNA, 45 bases read in frame from base 1. The germline V gene gives CDR1 as SGHAT and CDR2 as FQNNGV. Library method: 5' RACE. Reads for this sample came from a NextSeq 500. The TCR library protocol attached unique molecular identifiers to individual cDNA molecules to correct for sequencing error and PCR bias. TCR alpha and beta chains were both sequenced, and the abundances of alpha and beta sequences in each sample were closely correlated with each other. In the original analysis: Decombinator V4 was used to perform V gene, J gene and CDR3 annotation of TCR sequences. Expanded TCRs were defined as changing significantly between any two time points under a Poisson model with p below 0.0001. TCR abundances were normalised to the total number of TCRs sequenced per sample and expressed as counts per million. TRAV1-2 paired with TRAJ12, TRAJ20 or TRAJ33 defined MAIT TCRs, while TRAV10 paired with TRAJ18 defined iNKT TCRs. VDJdb, accessed 1 November 2021, was searched for CMV, EBV and SARS-CoV-2 annotated TCRs, with TCRs annotated for multiple antigens excluded. TCRdb reran the public reads through fastp at Q25 and MiXCR, keeping productive beta chains. Rows merge per CDR3 protein into single entries with the most common DNA and genes. TCRdb, not the original authors, processed these V and J calls. A total of tens of thousands of distinct CDR3 sequences appear in this sample, more than 9% of them only once. About 5% of the sample comes from the top ten.

This was a case-control study nested in a cohort of healthcare workers in London, UK, who had nasopharyngeal swab PCR tests and blood samples taken every week. Healthcare workers were recruited between 23 and 31 March 2020, during the week of the UK lockdown, and were followed weekly for up to 16 weeks. The rearrangement joined TRBV11-2 to TRBJ1-5; the D segment could be TRBD1, given 5 matching bases. The specimen was whole blood. This TCR was sampled from an adult who was a healthcare worker with PCR-confirmed SARS-CoV-2 infection or an uninfected control (not recorded which). The encoded CDR3 is CASSSGTGSNQPQHF. The DNA sequence is TGTGCCAGCAGCTCAGGGACGGGTAGCAATCAGCCCCAGCATTTT.